This T cell receptor beta chain was sequenced in a study of control samples from healthy donors and cancer patients. This clone occurred once. This CDR3 is built from 15 residues. With V trimmed by 6 bases and J by 7 bases, 11 bases remained unmatched. Per the germline V gene, CDR1 is SNHLY and CDR2 is FYNNEI. Produced via immunoSEQ multiplex PCR; TCRdb's table is partial and in-frame only. The repertoire holds over 85,000 clones, with 85% to 90% as singletons. This receptor was identified in a woman aged 55-70 years with lung cancer. Sequenced sample: PBMCs. The chain carries TRBV2 and TRBJ2-5; TRBD2 aligns across 10 bases. CDR3 amino acids: CASSLASGSMVTQYF. For the CDR3, the DNA is TGTGCCAGCAGCCTTGCTAGCGGGAGTATGGTGACCCAGTACTTC.